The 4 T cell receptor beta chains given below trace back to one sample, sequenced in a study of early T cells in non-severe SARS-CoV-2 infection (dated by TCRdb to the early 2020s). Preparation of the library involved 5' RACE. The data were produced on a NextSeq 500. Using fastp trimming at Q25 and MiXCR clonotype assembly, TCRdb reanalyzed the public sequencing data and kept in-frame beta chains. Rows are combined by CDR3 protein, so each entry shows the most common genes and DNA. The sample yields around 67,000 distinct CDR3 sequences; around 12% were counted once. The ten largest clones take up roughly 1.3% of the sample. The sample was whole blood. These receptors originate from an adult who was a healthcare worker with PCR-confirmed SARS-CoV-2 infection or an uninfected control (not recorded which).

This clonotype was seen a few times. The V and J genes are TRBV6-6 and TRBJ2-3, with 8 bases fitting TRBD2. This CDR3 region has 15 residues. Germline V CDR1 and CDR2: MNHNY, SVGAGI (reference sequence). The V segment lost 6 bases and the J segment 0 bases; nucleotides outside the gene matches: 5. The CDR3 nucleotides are TGTGCCAGCAGCTTTAGCGGGATCAGCACAGATACGCAGTATTTT. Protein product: CASSFSGISTDTQYF.

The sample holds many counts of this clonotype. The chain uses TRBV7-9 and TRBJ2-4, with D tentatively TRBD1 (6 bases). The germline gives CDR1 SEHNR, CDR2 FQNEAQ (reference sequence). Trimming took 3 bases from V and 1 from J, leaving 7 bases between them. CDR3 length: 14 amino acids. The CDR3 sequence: CASSLQGAKNIQYF. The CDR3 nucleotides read TGTGCCAGCAGCTTGCAGGGGGCCAAAAACATTCAGTACTTC.

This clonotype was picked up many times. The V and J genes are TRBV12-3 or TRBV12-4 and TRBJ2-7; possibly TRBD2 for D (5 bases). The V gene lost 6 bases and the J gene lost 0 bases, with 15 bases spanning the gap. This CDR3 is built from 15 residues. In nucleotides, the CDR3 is TGTGCCAGCAGCCCTCTGGACGGGGTCTCCTACGAGCAGTACTTC. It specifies CASSPLDGVSYEQYF.

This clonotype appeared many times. For the CDR3, the DNA is TGTGCCAGCAGTCCGGGACTAGCGGGAGTAGGGGGTCGGCACGAGCAGTACTTC. Amino acids: CASSPGLAGVGGRHEQYF. The chain combines TRBV2 with TRBJ2-7; TRBD2 agrees at 14 bases. J lost 5 bases, V lost 5 bases, and 14 bases had no gene match. The CDR3 is 18 residues long. Germline-derived CDR1 and CDR2 are SNHLY and FYNNEI.